Following are 23 T cell receptor beta chains from one sample sequenced in a study of shared clonotypes between healthy human individuals. Method: immunoSEQ multiplex PCR; TCRdb's copy keeps in-frame clones and lacks some. Counted here are about 490,000 clones, roughly four fifths occurring once; the ten biggest clones make up 10% to 15%. The sequenced sample was PBMCs. The receptors derive from a woman aged 40 to 50 in good health. Some clones in this sample may be carry-over from other donors' samples.

In its sample, this clone was seen once. The V and J genes are TRBV18 and TRBJ1-1; 7 bases match TRBD1. This CDR3 has 14 amino acids. CDR1 KGHSH and CDR2 LQKENI come from the germline V gene. V lost 2 bases and J lost 3; bases outside the gene matches: 3. The CDR3 protein is CASSPGTAYTEAFF. The CDR3 region has the DNA TGTGCCAGCTCACCAGGGACAGCTTACACTGAAGCTTTCTTT.

This clone was counted once. The chain is built from TRBV15 and TRBJ1-5; D is unresolved. The CDR3 runs to 15 residues. Trimming shortened V by 3 bases and J by 0 bases, and 9 bases separated the two germline ends. Germline loops: CDR1 LNHNV, CDR2 YYDKDF (reference sequence). The CDR3 spells CATSSEIYSNQPQHF. The CDR3 coding sequence is TGTGCCACCAGCAGCGAAATTTATAGCAATCAGCCCCAGCATTTT.

This clone has more than one count but fewer than ten. V usage is TRBV5-6 and J usage is TRBJ1-2, with TRBD1 as a possible D gene (6 bases). The germline V and J ends were trimmed by 4 bases and 3 bases, with 19 bases remaining between them. The germline CDR1 and CDR2 sequences are SGHDT and YYEEEE. There are 16 residues in the CDR3. The CDR3 nucleotides read TGTGCCAGCAGCGTCAACAGCCCTACAGGGTACTATGGCTACACCTTC. Amino acids: CASSVNSPTGYYGYTF.

The chain links TRBV19 to TRBJ2-6; D not certain. The CDR3 has 13 amino acids. Trimming removed 7 bases at V and 0 bases at J, with 4 bases between. The germline gives CDR1 LNHDA, CDR2 SQIVND (reference sequence). The CDR3 sequence is CASKISGANVLTF. The CDR3 DNA reads as TGTGCCAGTAAGATCTCTGGGGCCAACGTCCTGACTTTC.

The chain joins TRBV10-1 to TRBJ1-1, with unresolved D. Per germline, CDR1 WNHNN and CDR2 SYGVQD (reference sequence). CDR3 length: 13 amino acids. V was shortened by 0 bases and J by 7 bases, with 9 bases between the two germline ends. The CDR3: CASSESRGFEAFF. CDR3 sequence (DNA): TGCGCCAGCAGTGAGTCGCGGGGATTTGAAGCTTTCTTT.

V gene TRBV30 combines with J gene TRBJ2-3, with D possibly being TRBD2 (5 bases). The CDR3 covers 13 residues. The V gene lost 4 bases and the J gene lost 5 bases, with 13 bases spanning the gap. CDR1 and CDR2 (germline): GTSNPN, SVGIG (reference sequence). The CDR3 sequence is CAWTRGSGDTQYF. CDR3 nucleotides: TGTGCCTGGACCCGAGGGAGTGGAGATACGCAGTATTTT.

The chain joins TRBV6-1 to TRBJ1-2, with unresolved D. The V gene's germline CDR1 is MNHNS and CDR2 SASEGT. This CDR3 is built from 17 residues. Trimming left V 4 bases short and J 2 bases short, with 20 bases between. For the CDR3, the DNA is TGTGCCAGCAGTGGGCTCGGGGAGCAGGTGGAGAACTATGGCTACACCTTC. Protein: CASSGLGEQVENYGYTF.

This chain joins TRBV7-9 and TRBJ2-1; D is tentatively TRBD1 or TRBD2 (5 bases each). The CDR3 is 15 residues long. The germline CDR1 and CDR2 sequences are SEHNR and FQNEAQ (reference sequence). The ends were cut back, 3 bases at V and 6 bases at J, with 15 bases in the middle. The CDR3 loop is CASSFPGTPGNEQFF. CDR3 nucleotides: TGTGCCAGCAGCTTTCCCGGGACCCCGGGCAATGAGCAGTTCTTC. Complete variable domain (other parts from reference TRBV7-9 and TRBJ2-1): DTGVSQNPRHKITKRGQNVTFRCDPISEHNRLYWYRQTLGQGPEFLTYFQNEAQLEKSRLLSDRFSAERPKGSFSTLEIQRTEQGDSAMYLCASSFPGTPGNEQFFGPGTRLTVL.

The rearrangement uses TRBV23-1 and TRBJ1-5; no reliable D call. TRBV23-1 has ORF status, its function being uncertain. The germline V and J ends were trimmed by 5 bases and 7 bases, with 6 bases remaining between them. CDR3 length: 11 amino acids. The CDR3 loop is CASSYRQPQHF. CDR3 nucleotide sequence: TGCGCCAGCAGTTACCGGCAGCCCCAGCATTTT.

This clone was picked up one time. The genes are TRBV5-1 and TRBJ2-5; 9 nucleotides align to TRBD1. Germline lookup yields CDR1 SGHRS and CDR2 YFSETQ. The CDR3 runs to 19 residues. Trimming removed 4 bases from V and 1 base from J; junction bases left unmatched: 17. The DNA of the CDR3 is TGCGCCAGCAGCCAGAACAGGGGGCTGATTGAGGGATCCCAAGAGACCCAGTACTTC. Its protein is CASSQNRGLIEGSQETQYF.

V gene TRBV29-1 combines with J gene TRBJ2-5; D assignment may be TRBD1 or TRBD2 (5 bases each). Germline V gives CDR1 SQVTM, CDR2 ANQGSEA. Trimming stripped 7 bases from V and 5 bases from J, with 20 bases between. The CDR3 is 14 amino acids. The CDR3 reads CSAVQQGALETQYF. The CDR3 DNA follows: TGCAGCGCTGTTCAGCAGGGAGCGTTGGAGACCCAGTACTTC. The variable domain in full, completed from reference TRBV29-1 and TRBJ2-5, reads SAVISQKPSRDICQRGTSLTIQCQVDSQVTMMFWYRQQPGQSLTLIATANQGSEATYESGFVIDKFPISRPNLTFSTLTVSNMSPEDSSIYLCSAVQQGALETQYFGPGTRLLVL.

Turning to this clone: Other DNA sequences in this specimen translate into the identical CDR3. The rearrangement links TRBV7-3 to TRBJ1-1; D gene ambiguous. Germline loops: CDR1 SGHTA, CDR2 FQGTGA. V lost 5 bases and J 1 base, leaving 8 bases between the germline ends. This CDR3 contains 13 residues. CDR3 nucleotides: TGTGCCAGCAGCCTCTCGGAGAACACTGAAGCTTTCTTT. Its translation: CASSLSENTEAFF.

This clone is a singleton in its sample. This sequence joins TRBV30 and TRBJ2-7, with 9 bases matching TRBD2. This CDR3 comprises 15 residues. Unmatched junction bases numbered 7, after V lost 0 bases and J lost 4 bases. The germline CDR1 and CDR2 sequences are GTSNPN and SVGIG (reference sequence). The CDR3 DNA reads TGTGCCTGGAGTGTAGGGCTAGCGGGGATATACGAGCAGTACTTC. Amino acids: CAWSVGLAGIYEQYF.

This chain connects TRBV7-3 to TRBJ2-1, with a weak D call TRBD2 (6 bases). Germline values: CDR1 SGHTA, CDR2 FQGTGA. The CDR3 is 14 amino acids. Trimming shortened V by 2 bases and J by 7 bases, and 12 bases separated the two germline ends. CDR3 nucleotide sequence: TGTGCCAGCAGCTTAGGGCCCCGGGGGAATGAGCAGTTCTTC. This codes for CASSLGPRGNEQFF.

The CDR3 here is CASSVVGSTGEQFF. The DNA of the CDR3 is TGTGCCAGCAGCGTAGTAGGCAGTACGGGTGAGCAGTTCTTC. This sequence joins TRBV9 and TRBJ2-1; no clear D. CDR1 is SGDLS, CDR2 YYNGEE, per germline. The CDR3 covers 14 residues. V was shortened by 0 bases and J by 9 bases, with 13 bases between the two germline ends.

This clone was counted a single time. The chain couples TRBV5-1 to TRBJ1-2, with D perhaps TRBD1 (5 bases). Between the trimmed V and J ends, which lost 2 bases and 1 base, there was a span of 9 bases. CDR1 and CDR2 (germline): SGHRS, YFSETQ. The CDR3 loop spans 14 amino acids. The CDR3 region has the DNA TGCGCCAGCAGCTTCGGGACCGGTAACTATGGCTACACCTTC. This encodes CASSFGTGNYGYTF.

This clone showed up just once. V and J are TRBV7-2 and TRBJ1-1; 8 bases line up with TRBD1. Looked up from germline, CDR1 is SGHTA and CDR2 is FQGNSA. With V trimmed by 7 bases and J by 5 bases, 15 bases remained unmatched. The CDR3 is 16 residues long. CDR3 sequence: CASNLLGQGRGTEAFF. The CDR3 DNA reads TGTGCCAGCAATCTACTTGGACAGGGCCGGGGTACTGAAGCTTTCTTT.

The rearrangement links TRBV7-9 to TRBJ2-1; D call uncertain. Trimming pared 1 base from V and 7 bases from J, leaving 11 bases between. In germline, CDR1 is SEHNR, CDR2 FQNEAQ (reference sequence). This CDR3 contains 14 residues. DNA for the CDR3: TGTGCCAGCAGCTTAGACGCATATTGGAATGAGCAGTTCTTC. It translates to CASSLDAYWNEQFF.

The genes are TRBV28 and TRBJ1-1; D is unresolved. CDR3 length: 12 amino acids. With 6 bases removed from V and 5 bases from J, the gap between germline ends came to 10 bases. Germline-derived CDR1 and CDR2 are MDHEN and SYDVKM. In DNA, the CDR3 is TGTGCCAGCAGACCGGTGGGGACTGAAGCTTTCTTT. Residues: CASRPVGTEAFF.

The chain uses TRBV9 and TRBJ2-5, with a tentative D call TRBD1 (6 bases). The J call may not be correct, given that the DNA end is closer to TRBJ2-7. CDR3 length: 15 residues. Germline-derived CDR1 and CDR2 are SGDLS and YYNGEE. CDR3: CASSVGAGDSYEQYF. CDR3 DNA sequence: TGTGCCAGCAGCGTAGGGGCAGGGGACTCCTACGAGCAGTACTTC.

In its sample, this clone was seen a few times. The chain is built from TRBV2 and TRBJ1-2; unclear D gene. With 8 bases removed from V and 4 bases from J, the gap between germline ends came to 17 bases. Per germline, CDR1 SNHLY and CDR2 FYNNEI. The CDR3 contains 14 residues. DNA for the CDR3: TGTGCCAGCGTCAACTTAGGGAACACCTATGGCTACACCTTC. Encoded protein: CASVNLGNTYGYTF.

The chain recombines TRBV25-1 with TRBJ1-4; perhaps TRBD1 as D (6 bases). The CDR3 is made up of 13 amino acids. Trimming removed 6 bases from V and 7 bases from J, with 12 bases in between. Germline V gene lookup returns CDR1 MGHDK and CDR2 SYGVNS. The DNA of the CDR3 is TGTGCCAGCAGGGGGGGCGCGGGTGAAAAACTGTTTTTT. This codes for CASRGGAGEKLFF. Together with reference TRBV25-1 and TRBJ1-4, the CDR3 gives the full variable domain: EADIYQTPRYLVIGTGKKITLECSQTMGHDKMYWYQQDPGMELHLIHYSYGVNSTEKGDLSSESTVSRIRTEHFPLTLESARPSHTSQYLCASRGGAGEKLFFGSGTQLSVL.

This clone is a singleton in its sample. The chain employs TRBV5-1 and TRBJ2-3; 11 bases fit TRBD2. In germline, CDR1 is SGHRS, CDR2 YFSETQ. This CDR3 is built from 17 residues. J gave up 0 bases and V 0 bases, and 3 bases lay outside the gene matches. The DNA of the CDR3 is TGCGCCAGCAGCTTGGATGGGACTAGCGGTAGCACAGATACGCAGTATTTT. Encoded protein: CASSLDGTSGSTDTQYF.